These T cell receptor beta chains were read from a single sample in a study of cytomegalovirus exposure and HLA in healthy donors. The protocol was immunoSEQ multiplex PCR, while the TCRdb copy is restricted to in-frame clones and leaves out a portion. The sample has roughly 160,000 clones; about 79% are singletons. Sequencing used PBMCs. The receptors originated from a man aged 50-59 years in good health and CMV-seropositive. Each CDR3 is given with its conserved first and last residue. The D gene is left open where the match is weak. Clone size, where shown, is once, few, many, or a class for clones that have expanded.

TGTGCCAGCAGCCTTAGTCCCGGGGGGGCAAGGAACGGGGAGCTGTTTTTT,CASSLSPGGARNGELFF,17,TRBD2,TRBJ2-2,.,TRBV9
TGTGCCAGTAGTTCGGGGTTTACATACAATGAGCAGTTCTTC,CASSSGFTYNEQFF,14,.,TRBJ2-1,few,TRBV19
TGCGCCAGCAGCTCATACGGGGACAGCTCTAATGAAAAACTGTTTTTT,CASSSYGDSSNEKLFF,16,TRBD1,TRBJ1-4,.,TRBV4-1
TGCGCCAGCAGCTTGGATAGCGGTAGCACAGATACGCAGTATTTT,CASSLDSGSTDTQYF,15,.,TRBJ2-3,.,TRBV5-1
TGTGCCAGCAGCTTACAGGGTCGATCGTGGGAGCAGTACTTC,CASSLQGRSWEQYF,14,.,TRBJ2-7,.,TRBV5-6
TGTGCCAGCAGCTCACGGACAGGGGCTAGCACCGGGGAGCTGTTTTTT,CASSSRTGASTGELFF,16,TRBD1,TRBJ2-2,.,TRBV13
TGTGCCAGCAGTGCCGGGGCCAGGGGCACCGGGGAGCTGTTTTTT,CASSAGARGTGELFF,15,.,TRBJ2-2,.,TRBV2
TGTGCCAGCGGGAGCTCGGTGAGGCGCGAGACCCAGTACTTC,CASGSSVRRETQYF,14,.,TRBJ2-5,.,TRBV27
TGTGCCAGCAGTCAGGGGGCCCAAGAGACCCAGTACTTC,CASSQGAQETQYF,13,TRBD1,TRBJ2-5,.,TRBV6-1
TGCGCCAGCAGCCAAGTGGAAGGACAGGCCTACGAGCAGTACTTC,CASSQVEGQAYEQYF,15,TRBD1,TRBJ2-7,.,TRBV4-1
TGTGCCAGCAGCGCCGGGGTGAACACTGAAGCTTTCTTT,CASSAGVNTEAFF,13,.,TRBJ1-1,.,TRBV9
TGTGCCAGCAGCTTATCGGGGGTTGGGGAAAAACTGTTTTTT,CASSLSGVGEKLFF,14,.,TRBJ1-4,.,TRBV13
TGTGCCAGCAGCTTACCCGGAGACTACGAGCAGTACTTC,CASSLPGDYEQYF,13,.,TRBJ2-7,.,TRBV5-4
TGTGCCATCAGTCTCGGACAGACTAACTATGGCTACACCTTC,CAISLGQTNYGYTF,14,.,TRBJ1-2,.,TRBV10-3
TGTGCCAGCAGTGAGGGGGCGCGAGAGACCCAGTACTTC,CASSEGARETQYF,13,TRBD1,TRBJ2-5,once,TRBV28
TGTGCCAGCAGCTTAGGAAGAGATCAGCCCCAGCATTTT,CASSLGRDQPQHF,13,.,TRBJ1-5,.,TRBV7-6
TGTGCCAGCAGGGGTCCCAGGGAATTTGGGAGCAATCAGCCCCAGCATTTT,CASRGPREFGSNQPQHF,17,.,TRBJ1-5,once,TRBV27
TGTGCCAGCAGTTTTTGGCAGGGAGGGTCCAATGAGCAGTTCTTC,CASSFWQGGSNEQFF,15,TRBD2,TRBJ2-1,.,TRBV27
TGTGCCAGCAGCCCCGACAGGGTAGGCAATGAGCAGTTCTTC,CASSPDRVGNEQFF,14,TRBD1,TRBJ2-1,.,TRBV11-1
TGTGCCAGCAGCCAATCCTTTGGGACAGCTTACCACAATGAGCAGTTCTTC,CASSQSFGTAYHNEQFF,17,TRBD1,TRBJ2-1,few,TRBV14
TGTGCCAGCAGCACGGGACAGAAGAATGAAAAACTGTTTTTT,CASSTGQKNEKLFF,14,TRBD1,TRBJ1-4,.,TRBV6-5
TGTGCCAGCAGCTTGGAGGGGGCGGGAGATACGCAGTATTTT,CASSLEGAGDTQYF,14,TRBD1,TRBJ2-3,.,TRBV5-4
TGTGCCAGCAGCGTAGTAAAGAACACTGAAGCTTTCTTT,CASSVVKNTEAFF,13,.,TRBJ1-1,.,TRBV9
TGTGCCAGCAGAGGACTAGCGGGGGGCCCGCTAGCTGAGCAGTTCTTC,CASRGLAGGPLAEQFF,16,TRBD2,TRBJ2-1,.,TRBV2
TGCGCCAGCAGCCAGGCAAGTTACTATAATTCACCCCTCCACTTT,CASSQASYYNSPLHF,15,.,TRBJ1-6,few,TRBV4-1
TGTGCCAGCAGTAGGGACAGGGTCGGGACAGATACGCAGTATTTT,CASSRDRVGTDTQYF,15,TRBD1,TRBJ2-3,.,TRBV2
TGTGCCAGCAGCTTAAGATATCAGGGGGCAGCCAATCAGCCCCAGCATTTT,CASSLRYQGAANQPQHF,17,TRBD1,TRBJ1-5,.,TRBV27
TGTGCCAGCAGCGTTGAACTGCTGTCTGGGGCCAACGTCCTGACTTTC,CASSVELLSGANVLTF,16,.,TRBJ2-6,.,TRBV9
TGTGCCAGCAGCCCACAGGGAGACACCATATATTTT,CASSPQGDTIYF,12,.,TRBJ1-3,once,TRBV5-8
TGTGCCAGCGGGAGGGTAGACCCCTATCCTACAAGCCTCTTC,CASGRVDPYPTSLF,14,.,TRBJ1-2,.,TRBV28
TGTGCCTGGAATCGTTTAGACTACTATTCACCCCTCCACTTT,CAWNRLDYYSPLHF,14,.,TRBJ1-6,.,TRBV30
TGTGCCAGCGGGCTCTCGATCAATGAAAAACTGTTTTTT,CASGLSINEKLFF,13,.,TRBJ1-4,.,TRBV28
TGTGCCAGCAGTGAGGACGGGGGAAGCTCCTACGAGCAGTACTTC,CASSEDGGSSYEQYF,15,.,TRBJ2-7,.,TRBV25-1
TGTGCCAGCAGCTCGACTAGCGGGGGGTTCGGGGATGAGCAGTTCTTC,CASSSTSGGFGDEQFF,16,TRBD2,TRBJ2-1,.,TRBV5-4
TGTGCCAGCAGTCATGAGACAGGGTACCACGAGCAGTACTTC,CASSHETGYHEQYF,14,TRBD1,TRBJ2-7,.,TRBV27
TGTGCCAGCAGCTTAACAGGGCGGGAAAAACTGTTTTTT,CASSLTGREKLFF,13,.,TRBJ1-4,.,TRBV7-9
TGTGCCAGCAGTCGTGGGACACAGTCCCCCACTGAAGCTTTCTTT,CASSRGTQSPTEAFF,15,.,TRBJ1-1,.,TRBV27